The source of this T cell receptor (beta chain) is a study of regulatory and conventional T cells in RAG deficiency. The CDR3 length is 13 residues. Per germline, CDR1 LNHNV and CDR2 YYDKDF (reference sequence). V lost 6 bases and J lost 4, with 9 bases in between. Genomic DNA came from blood conventional CD4+ T cells gated CD25-low CD127-high. The repertoire was sequenced with immunoSEQ multiplex PCR; TCRdb's copy has only in-frame clones and lacks some. The data contain about 30,000 clones, roughly 96% of them singletons. The same data also went into a second study, on regulatory T cells. That paper notes: The primer mix had 52 TRBV and 13 TRBJ primers.

The source is a human donor in good health. Sample: CD25- CD4+ T cells sorted from blood. The chain links TRBV15 to TRBJ1-4; D unclear. The CDR3 loop is CATRPGINEKLFF. DNA of the CDR3: TGTGCCACCAGACCGGGTATTAATGAAAAACTGTTTTTT.